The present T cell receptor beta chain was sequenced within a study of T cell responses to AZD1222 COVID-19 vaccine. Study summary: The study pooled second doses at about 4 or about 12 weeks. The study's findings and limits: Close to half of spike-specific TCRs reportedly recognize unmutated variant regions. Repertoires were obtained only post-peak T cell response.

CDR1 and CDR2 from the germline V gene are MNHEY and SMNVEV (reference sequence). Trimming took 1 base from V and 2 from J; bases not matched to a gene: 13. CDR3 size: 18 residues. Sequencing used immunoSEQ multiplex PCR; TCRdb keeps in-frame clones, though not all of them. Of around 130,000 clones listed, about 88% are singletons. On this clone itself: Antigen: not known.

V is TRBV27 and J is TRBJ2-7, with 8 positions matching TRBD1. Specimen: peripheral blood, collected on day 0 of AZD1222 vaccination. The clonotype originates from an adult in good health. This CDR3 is CASSLFSHRQGNAYEQYF. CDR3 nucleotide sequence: TGTGCCAGCAGTTTATTCTCGCACCGACAGGGGAACGCCTACGAGCAGTACTTC.